This TCR beta chain was sequenced during a study of T cells after yellow fever vaccination. Study summary: Those fractions that held only low numbers of cells were prepared using the SMART-Seq v4 Ultra Low Input RNA kit. Study-wide findings and caveats: Contamination by abundant bulk-population clonotypes could be present in FACS-sorted repertoires.

Comments on this clonotype: Its specificity is not known.

As TCR cDNA was made by 5'RACE template switching, a universal primer site and UMIs were added. MiXCR was run by TCRdb on the 5' RACE reads, yielding one entry per CDR3 protein. The data contain 450,000 to 550,000 distinct CDR3 sequences, around a fifth of them seen just once; the ten biggest clones take up 16%. With 4 bases clipped from V and 7 bases from J, the junction kept 12 bases outside the gene matches. This CDR3 is built from 17 residues. Germline CDR1 SGHRS, CDR2 YFSETQ. Sequences were derived from PBMCs, sampled more than 20 days after the first yellow fever vaccination. This chain links TRBV5-1 with TRBJ2-1; 12 bases align to TRBD2. This sequence was found in a man between 18 and 35 years old who received the YFV17D yellow fever vaccine. The CDR3 loop is CASSPFLAGGPGNEQFF. CDR3 bases: TGCGCCAGCAGCCCATTTCTAGCGGGGGGGCCGGGGAATGAGCAGTTCTTC.